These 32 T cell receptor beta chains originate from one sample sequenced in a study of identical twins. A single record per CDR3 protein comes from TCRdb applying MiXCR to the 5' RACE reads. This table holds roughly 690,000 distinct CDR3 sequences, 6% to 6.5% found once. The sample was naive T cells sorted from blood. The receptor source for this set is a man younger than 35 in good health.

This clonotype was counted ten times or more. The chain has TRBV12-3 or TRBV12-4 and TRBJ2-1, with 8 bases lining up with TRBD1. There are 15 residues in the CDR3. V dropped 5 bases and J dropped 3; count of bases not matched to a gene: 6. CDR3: CASSQAGGYYNEQFF. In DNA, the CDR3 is TGTGCCAGCAGTCAAGCAGGGGGCTACTACAATGAGCAGTTCTTC.

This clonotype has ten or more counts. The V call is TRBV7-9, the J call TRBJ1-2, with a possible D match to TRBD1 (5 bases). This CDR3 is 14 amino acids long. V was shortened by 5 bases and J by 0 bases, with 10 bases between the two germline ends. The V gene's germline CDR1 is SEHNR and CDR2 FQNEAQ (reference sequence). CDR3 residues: CASSPSDTNYGYTF. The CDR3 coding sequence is TGTGCCAGCAGCCCGTCGGACACTAACTATGGCTACACCTTC.

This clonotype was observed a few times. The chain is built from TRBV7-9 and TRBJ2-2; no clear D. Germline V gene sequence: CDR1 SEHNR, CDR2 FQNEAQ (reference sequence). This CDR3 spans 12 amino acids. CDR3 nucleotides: TGTGCAGTGTACAAGGCCACCGGGGAGCTGTTTTTT. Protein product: CAVYKATGELFF.

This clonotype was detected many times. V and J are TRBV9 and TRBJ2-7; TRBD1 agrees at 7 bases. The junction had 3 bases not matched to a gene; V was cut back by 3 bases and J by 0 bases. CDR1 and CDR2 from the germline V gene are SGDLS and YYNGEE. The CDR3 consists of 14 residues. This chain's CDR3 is CASSGRDSSYEQYF. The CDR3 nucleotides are TGTGCCAGCAGCGGCCGGGACAGCTCCTACGAGCAGTACTTC.

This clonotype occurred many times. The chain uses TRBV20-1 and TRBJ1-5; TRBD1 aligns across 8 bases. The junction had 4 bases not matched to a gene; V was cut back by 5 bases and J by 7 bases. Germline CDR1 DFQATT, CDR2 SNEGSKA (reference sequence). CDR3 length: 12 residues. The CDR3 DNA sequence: TGCAGTGCTCGGGACAGGAACCAGCCCCAGCATTTT. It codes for CSARDRNQPQHF.

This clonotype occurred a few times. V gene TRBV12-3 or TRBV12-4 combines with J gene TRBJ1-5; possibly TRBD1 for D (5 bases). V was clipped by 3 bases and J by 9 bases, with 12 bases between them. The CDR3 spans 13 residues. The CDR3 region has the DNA TGTGCCAGCAGTTTCCCGGGGCCAGGGCCCCAGCATTTT. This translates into CASSFPGPGPQHF.

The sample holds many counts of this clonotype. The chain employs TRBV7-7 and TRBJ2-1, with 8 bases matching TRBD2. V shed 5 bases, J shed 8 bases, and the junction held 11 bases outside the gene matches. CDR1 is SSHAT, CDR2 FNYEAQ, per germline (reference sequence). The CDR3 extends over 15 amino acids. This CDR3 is CASSQRAGGTHEQFF. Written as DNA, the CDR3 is TGTGCCAGCAGCCAACGGGCGGGAGGTACCCATGAGCAGTTCTTC.

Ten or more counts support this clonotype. This CDR3 reads CASSQEIEGRNYGYTF. For the CDR3, the DNA is TGCGCCAGCAGCCAAGAAATCGAGGGGAGAAACTATGGCTACACCTTC. V is TRBV4-1 and J is TRBJ1-2; D perhaps matches TRBD1 (5 bases). V dropped 0 bases and J dropped 2 bases, with 13 bases sitting between them. CDR1 and CDR2 from the germline V gene are MGHRA and YSYEKL. This CDR3 spans 16 amino acids.

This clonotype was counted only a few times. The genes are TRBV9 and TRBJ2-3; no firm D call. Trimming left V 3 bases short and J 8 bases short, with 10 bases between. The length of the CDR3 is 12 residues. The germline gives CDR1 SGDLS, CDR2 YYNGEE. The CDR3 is CASSDFGSTQYF. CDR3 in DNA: TGTGCCAGCAGCGATTTTGGATCTACGCAGTATTTT.

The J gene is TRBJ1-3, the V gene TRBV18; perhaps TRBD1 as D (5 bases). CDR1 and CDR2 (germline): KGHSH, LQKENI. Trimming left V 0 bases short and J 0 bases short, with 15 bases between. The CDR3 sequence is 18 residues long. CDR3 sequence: CASSPPMGTTLSGNTIYF. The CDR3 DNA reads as TGTGCCAGCTCACCACCGATGGGGACCACCCTCTCTGGAAACACCATATATTTT.

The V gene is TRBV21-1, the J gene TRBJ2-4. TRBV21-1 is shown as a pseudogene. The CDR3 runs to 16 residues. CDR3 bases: TGTGCCAGCAGCAAAAAAGGGGGCTCAGCCAAAAACATTCAGTACTTC. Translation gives CASSKKGGSAKNIQYF.

The CDR3 DNA is TGTGCCAGCAGCGCGGACGGTTATCAGCCCCAGCATTTT. Translated, it gives CASSADGYQPQHF. V gene TRBV7-9 combines with J gene TRBJ1-5, with no clear D. Germline V gene sequence: CDR1 SEHNR, CDR2 FQNEAQ (reference sequence). V was cut by 5 bases and J by 5 bases, with 10 bases left in between. The CDR3 contains 13 residues.

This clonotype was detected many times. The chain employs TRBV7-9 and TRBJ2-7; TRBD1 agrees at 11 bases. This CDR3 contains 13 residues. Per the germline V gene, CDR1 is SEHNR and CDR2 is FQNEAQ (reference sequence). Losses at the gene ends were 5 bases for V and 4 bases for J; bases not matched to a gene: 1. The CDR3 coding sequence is TGTGCCAGCAGCGGACAGGGGGCGTACGAGCAGTACTTC. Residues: CASSGQGAYEQYF.

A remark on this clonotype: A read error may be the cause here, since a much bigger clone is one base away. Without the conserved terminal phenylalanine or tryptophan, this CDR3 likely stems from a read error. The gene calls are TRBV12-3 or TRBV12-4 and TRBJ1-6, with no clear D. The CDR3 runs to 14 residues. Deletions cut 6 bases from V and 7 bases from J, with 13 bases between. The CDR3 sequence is CASSTLLENSPLHS. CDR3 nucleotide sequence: TGTGCCAGCAGCACTCTTCTAGAGAATTCACCCCTCCACTCT.

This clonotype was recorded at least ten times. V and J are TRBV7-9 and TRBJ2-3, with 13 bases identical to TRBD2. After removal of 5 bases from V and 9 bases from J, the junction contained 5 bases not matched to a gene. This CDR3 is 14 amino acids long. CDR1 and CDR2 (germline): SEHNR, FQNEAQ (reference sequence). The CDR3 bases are TGTGCCAGCAGCCAAGGGACTAGCGGGGTAACGCAGTATTTT. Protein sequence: CASSQGTSGVTQYF.

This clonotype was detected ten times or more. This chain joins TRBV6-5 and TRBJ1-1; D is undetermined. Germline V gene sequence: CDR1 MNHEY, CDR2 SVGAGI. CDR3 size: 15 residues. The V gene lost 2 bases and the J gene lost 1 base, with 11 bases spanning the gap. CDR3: CASSYSGPPNTEAFF. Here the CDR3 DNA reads TGTGCCAGCAGTTACAGTGGGCCCCCGAACACTGAAGCTTTCTTT.

This CDR3 reads CAIATSGGTYEQYF. The CDR3 DNA reads TGTGCCATCGCGACTAGCGGGGGCACCTACGAGCAGTACTTC. The chain uses TRBV7-9 and TRBJ2-7, with TRBD2 matching 12 bases. Germline V CDR1 and CDR2: SEHNR, FQNEAQ (reference sequence). The V and J ends lost 10 bases and 2 bases, in that order; junction bases with no gene match: 6. This CDR3 contains 14 residues.

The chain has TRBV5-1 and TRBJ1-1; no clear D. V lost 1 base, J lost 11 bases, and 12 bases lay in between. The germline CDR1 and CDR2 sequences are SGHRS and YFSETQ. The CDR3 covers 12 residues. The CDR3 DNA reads TGCGCCAGCAGCTTGACTGGGGAGAAGGCTTTCTTT. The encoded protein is CASSLTGEKAFF.

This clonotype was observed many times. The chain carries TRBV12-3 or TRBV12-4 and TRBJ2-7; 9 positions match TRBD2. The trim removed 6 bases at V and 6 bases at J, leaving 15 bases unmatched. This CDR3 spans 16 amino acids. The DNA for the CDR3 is TGTGCCAGCAGAGTAGGTAGCGGGAGATCAACCCCCGAGCAGTACTTC. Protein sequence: CASRVGSGRSTPEQYF.

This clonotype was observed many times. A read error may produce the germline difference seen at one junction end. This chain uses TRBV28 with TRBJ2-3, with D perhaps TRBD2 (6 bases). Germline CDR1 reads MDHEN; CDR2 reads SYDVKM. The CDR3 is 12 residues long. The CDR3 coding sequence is TGTGCCAGCAGTTTAAGTCTTTCGAGGGAGGCTTTT. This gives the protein CASSLSLSREAF.

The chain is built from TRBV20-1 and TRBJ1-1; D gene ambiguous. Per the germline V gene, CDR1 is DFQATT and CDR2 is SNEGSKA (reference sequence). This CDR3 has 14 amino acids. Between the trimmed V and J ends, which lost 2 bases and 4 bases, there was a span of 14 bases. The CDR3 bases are TGCAGTGCTAGAAGGGAAGGGTGTGCCACTGAAGCTTTCTTT. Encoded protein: CSARREGCATEAFF.

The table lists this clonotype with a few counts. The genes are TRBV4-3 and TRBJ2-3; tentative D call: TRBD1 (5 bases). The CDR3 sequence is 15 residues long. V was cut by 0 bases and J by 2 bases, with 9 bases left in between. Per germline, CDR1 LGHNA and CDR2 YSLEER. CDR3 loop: CASSQERTPTDTQYF. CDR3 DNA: TGCGCCAGCAGCCAAGAGAGGACACCCACAGATACGCAGTATTTT.

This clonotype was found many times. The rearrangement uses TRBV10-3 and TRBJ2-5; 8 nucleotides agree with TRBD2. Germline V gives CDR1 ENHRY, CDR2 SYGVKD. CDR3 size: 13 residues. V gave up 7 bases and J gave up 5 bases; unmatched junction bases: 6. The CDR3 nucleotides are TGTGCCATCAACAGCGGGAGTCGGGAGACCCAGTACTTC. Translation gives CAINSGSRETQYF.

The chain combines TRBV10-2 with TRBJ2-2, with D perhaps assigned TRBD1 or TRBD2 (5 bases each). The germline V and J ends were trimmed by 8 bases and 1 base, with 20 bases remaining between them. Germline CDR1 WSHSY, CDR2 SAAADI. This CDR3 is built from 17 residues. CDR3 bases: TGCGCCAGCTCCGAGGGGCGCAGCGCCCAGAACACCGGGGAGCTGTTTTTT. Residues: CASSEGRSAQNTGELFF.

CDR3 coding DNA: TGCAGTGCTACTATACTAGCGGACTACCAAGAGACCCAGTACTTC. As protein: CSATILADYQETQYF. The V call is TRBV20-1, the J call TRBJ2-5, with 8 bases that match TRBD2. CDR1 DFQATT and CDR2 SNEGSKA come from the germline V gene (reference sequence). The CDR3 contains 15 residues. With 4 bases clipped from V and 0 bases from J, the junction kept 7 bases outside the gene matches.

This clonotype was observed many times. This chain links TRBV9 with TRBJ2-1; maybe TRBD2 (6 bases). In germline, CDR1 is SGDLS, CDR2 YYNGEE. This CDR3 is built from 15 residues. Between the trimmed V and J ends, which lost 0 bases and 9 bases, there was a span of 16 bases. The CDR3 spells CASSVAGAPITEQFF. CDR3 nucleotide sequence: TGTGCCAGCAGCGTAGCGGGAGCGCCAATCACTGAGCAGTTCTTC.

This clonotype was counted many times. The CDR3 coding sequence is TGCAGTGCTCGAGTGCCTGGCACTGAAGCTTTCTTT. It specifies CSARVPGTEAFF. The gene calls are TRBV20-1 and TRBJ1-1, with D unclear. Trimming removed 5 bases at V and 4 bases at J, with 11 bases between. Germline V gene lookup returns CDR1 DFQATT and CDR2 SNEGSKA (reference sequence). The CDR3 loop spans 12 amino acids.

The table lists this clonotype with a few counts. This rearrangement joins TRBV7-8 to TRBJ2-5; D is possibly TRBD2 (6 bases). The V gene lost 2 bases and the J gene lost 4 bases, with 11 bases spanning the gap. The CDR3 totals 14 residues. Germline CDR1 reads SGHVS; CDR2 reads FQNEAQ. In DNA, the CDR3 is TGTGCCAGCAGCTTACGTGGGGGAGGAGAGACCCAGTACTTC. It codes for CASSLRGGGETQYF.

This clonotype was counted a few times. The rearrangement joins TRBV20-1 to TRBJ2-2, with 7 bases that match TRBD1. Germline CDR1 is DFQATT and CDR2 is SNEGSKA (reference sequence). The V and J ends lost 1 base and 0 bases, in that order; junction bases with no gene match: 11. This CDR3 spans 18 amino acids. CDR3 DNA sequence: TGCAGTGCTAGAGTAGTAACTACGACAGGGACGAACACCGGGGAGCTGTTTTTT. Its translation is CSARVVTTTGTNTGELFF.

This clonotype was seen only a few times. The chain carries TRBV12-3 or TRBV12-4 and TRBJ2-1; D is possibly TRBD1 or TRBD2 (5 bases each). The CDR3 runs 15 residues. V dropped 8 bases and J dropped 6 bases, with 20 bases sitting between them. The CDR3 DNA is TGTGCCAGCCTTAAACTGACAACGGGGCCCAATGAGCAGTTCTTC. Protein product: CASLKLTTGPNEQFF.

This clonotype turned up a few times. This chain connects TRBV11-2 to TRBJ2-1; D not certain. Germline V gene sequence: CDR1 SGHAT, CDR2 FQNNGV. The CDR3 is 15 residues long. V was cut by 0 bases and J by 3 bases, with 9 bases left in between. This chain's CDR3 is CASSLDGNHYNEQFF. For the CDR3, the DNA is TGTGCCAGCAGCTTAGATGGTAATCACTACAATGAGCAGTTCTTC.

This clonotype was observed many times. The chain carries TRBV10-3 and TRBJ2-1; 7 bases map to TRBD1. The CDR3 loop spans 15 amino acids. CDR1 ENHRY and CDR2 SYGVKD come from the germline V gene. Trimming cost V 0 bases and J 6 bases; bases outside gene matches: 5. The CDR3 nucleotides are TGTGCCATCAGTGAGTCGGGGACAGAACGCAATGAGCAGTTCTTC. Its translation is CAISESGTERNEQFF.